The clone carrying this T cell receptor beta chain was detected ten times or more. The data were taken from a study of early T cells in non-severe SARS-CoV-2 infection. TCRdb recomputed calls from the 5' RACE reads with MiXCR, one row per CDR3 protein. The repertoire holds fewer than 85,000 distinct CDR3 sequences, with 12% as singletons. This CDR3 spans 15 amino acids. Trimming took off 1 base at V and 6 bases at J, with 14 bases between the two ends. The germline gives CDR1 SGHAT, CDR2 FQNNGV. Sample: whole blood. The V gene is TRBV11-2, the J gene TRBJ2-3; possibly TRBD1 or TRBD2 for D (5 bases each). This sequence was found in an adult who was a healthcare worker with PCR-confirmed SARS-CoV-2 infection or an uninfected control (not recorded which). CDR3 DNA sequence: TGTGCCAGCAGCTTAGCGGGGCAAATGGGGGATACGCAGTATTTT. Translation: CASSLAGQMGDTQYF.